Below are 27 T cell receptor beta chains sequenced from a single sample in a study of regulatory T cells in long-lasting Graves disease. Investigators prepared the TCR beta libraries by applying iRepertoire HTBI primers and Arm-PCR of CDR3 regions. TCRdb called the multiplex PCR reads again in MiXCR, with one record for every CDR3 protein. The sample has about 240,000 distinct CDR3 sequences, 20% seen once. Described time point: newly diagnosed GD, antithyroid drugs for less than 3 months. Scientists built the TCR library using RNA that was extracted from PBMCs. The material sequenced was peripheral blood mononuclear cells (PBMCs), taken at new diagnosis, from a patient treated with antithyroid drugs. The receptors originated from a female donor with Graves disease.

This chain uses TRBV10-2 with TRBJ2-3, with 11 bases identical to TRBD2. Looked up from germline, CDR1 is WSHSY and CDR2 is SAAADI. The V gene end was trimmed by 5 bases and the J gene end by 0 bases; junction bases not matched to a gene: 4. CDR3 length: 16 residues. The CDR3 protein is CASSKTSGASTDTQYF. The CDR3 coding sequence is TGCGCCAGCAGTAAGACTAGCGGGGCTAGCACAGATACGCAGTATTTT.

At least ten counts were recorded for this clonotype. The chain has TRBV7-9 and TRBJ2-5; tentatively, D is TRBD1 (5 bases). Trimming stripped 1 base from V and 1 base from J, with 13 bases between. The CDR3 sequence is 16 residues long. CDR1 and CDR2 from the germline V gene are SEHNR and FQNEAQ (reference sequence). The CDR3 region is CASSLDTWQGQETQYF. CDR3 sequence (DNA): TGTGCCAGCAGCTTAGATACCTGGCAGGGCCAAGAGACCCAGTACTTC.

This clonotype was seen a handful of times. This chain links TRBV13 with TRBJ1-6; D not resolved. Looked up from germline, CDR1 is PRHDT and CDR2 is FYEKMQ (reference sequence). The CDR3 runs to 13 residues. V was pared by 4 bases and J by 8 bases, with 9 bases between. CDR3 sequence reads: CASSSRTDSPLHF. The DNA for the CDR3 is TGTGCCAGCAGCTCACGGACGGATTCACCCCTCCACTTT. The full variable domain, rest sourced from reference TRBV13 and TRBJ1-6, is AAGVIQSPRHLIKEKRETATLKCYPIPRHDTVYWYQQGPGQDPQFLISFYEKMQSDKGSIPDRFSAQQFSDYHSELNMSSLELGDSALYFCASSSRTDSPLHFGNGTRLTVT.

About this clonotype: The junction departs from germline at one end; a sequencing error may be responsible. The chain combines TRBV18 with TRBJ1-5, with 7 bases matching TRBD1. Germline values: CDR1 KGHSH, CDR2 LQKENI. The CDR3 totals 17 residues. The CDR3 DNA is TGTGCCAGCCCACCAGAAAGTTACAGGGGATGGGATCAGCCCCAGCATTTT. Protein sequence: CASPPESYRGWDQPQHF.

V is TRBV18 and J is TRBJ2-2; D not resolved. The CDR3 consists of 16 residues. V was clipped by 2 bases and J by 0 bases, with 10 bases between them. CDR1 and CDR2 (germline): KGHSH, LQKENI. This CDR3 is CASSPTRPSNTGELFF. The CDR3 bases are TGTGCCAGCTCACCAACTCGGCCCTCGAACACCGGGGAGCTGTTTTTT.

This clonotype was counted a few times. This chain links TRBV27 with TRBJ1-1, with 7 bases matching TRBD1. This CDR3 is built from 14 residues. After removal of 2 bases from V and 6 bases from J, the junction contained 6 bases not matched to a gene. The germline gives CDR1 MNHEY, CDR2 SMNVEV (reference sequence). The CDR3 protein is CASSLDRDNAEAFF. The DNA for the CDR3 is TGTGCCAGCAGTTTAGACAGGGACAACGCTGAAGCTTTCTTT.

This clonotype was detected many times. The V and J genes are TRBV10-3 and TRBJ2-5, with D possibly being TRBD2 (5 bases). The better agreement between TRBJ2-1 and the DNA end casts doubt on the J call. This CDR3 has 15 amino acids. Germline values: CDR1 ENHRY, CDR2 SYGVKD. The CDR3 here is CAISESREPGDEQFF. The DNA of the CDR3 is TGTGCCATCAGTGAGTCTCGGGAACCTGGGGATGAGCAGTTCTTC.

This clonotype was seen many times. The gene calls are TRBV7-2 and TRBJ2-3; D unclear. Germline CDR1 reads SGHTA; CDR2 reads FQGNSA. Trimming took off 1 base at V and 0 bases at J, with 8 bases between the two ends. This CDR3 is built from 15 residues. Written as DNA, the CDR3 is TGTGCCAGCAGCTTAGTCCCCCTTAGCACAGATACGCAGTATTTT. This sequence encodes CASSLVPLSTDTQYF.

This clonotype showed up many times. The chain uses TRBV4-1 and TRBJ1-4, with 8 nucleotides matching TRBD1. V lost 4 bases, J lost 8 bases, and 9 bases stayed unmatched. Per the germline V gene, CDR1 is MGHRA and CDR2 is YSYEKL. CDR3 length: 15 amino acids. CDR3 in amino acids: CASSLHGQGKEKLFF. As DNA, the CDR3 is TGCGCCAGCAGCCTTCACGGACAGGGAAAGGAAAAACTGTTTTTT.

This clonotype was seen ten or more times. This chain connects TRBV6-1 to TRBJ1-2, with unresolved D. CDR3 size: 13 residues. CDR1 is MNHNS, CDR2 SASEGT, per germline. V lost 3 bases and J lost 3, with 8 bases in between. The chain's CDR3 is CASSDTRDYGYTF. In DNA, the CDR3 is TGTGCCAGCAGTGATACGCGAGACTATGGCTACACCTTC.

Comment on this clonotype: A far bigger clonotype differs at one base, so this is likely a read error. The V and J genes are TRBV12-3 or TRBV12-4 and TRBJ2-1, with D perhaps matching TRBD2 (6 bases). V gave up 3 bases and J gave up 10 bases, with 22 bases separating them. CDR3 size: 16 residues. CDR3 amino acids: CASSFLAGLGVDEQFF. In DNA, the CDR3 is TGTGCCAGCAGTTTTCTTGCGGGACTGGGTGTAGACGAGCAGTTCTTC.

This clonotype has at least ten counts. As DNA, the CDR3 is TGTGCCAGCAGCCTGGTCCGGGACAGAAATTCACCCCTCCACTTT. Protein: CASSLVRDRNSPLHF. The chain carries TRBV6-2 or TRBV6-3 and TRBJ1-6; 7 bases are a match to TRBD1. Trimming took 6 bases from V and 7 from J; bases not matched to a gene: 9. The length of the CDR3 is 15 residues. The germline V gene has CDR1 MNHEY and CDR2 SVGEGT.

The chain employs TRBV14 and TRBJ2-6, with D possibly called TRBD1 or TRBD2 (5 bases each). This CDR3 contains 16 residues. Germline assignment: CDR1 SGHDN and CDR2 FVKESK. The V end was cut by 4 bases, the J end by 0 bases, with 10 bases between. In nucleotides, the CDR3 is TGTGCCAGCAGCCCCTGGGGGAGCTCTGGGGCCAACGTCCTGACTTTC. Translating gives CASSPWGSSGANVLTF. Based on the CDR3 plus reference TRBV14 and TRBJ2-6, the full variable domain is EAGVTQFPSHSVIEKGQTVTLRCDPISGHDNLYWYRRVMGKEIKFLLHFVKESKQDESGMPNNRFLAERTGGTYSTLKVQPAELEDSGVYFCASSPWGSSGANVLTFGAGSRLTVL.

The V and J genes are TRBV10-2 and TRBJ1-6; 7 positions match TRBD1. CDR1 WSHSY and CDR2 SAAADI come from the germline V gene. Trimming took 5 bases from V and 5 from J; bases not matched to a gene: 6. CDR3 length equals 15 residues. The CDR3 here is CASSRTTGDNSPLHF. CDR3 bases: TGCGCCAGCAGTCGTACAACAGGGGATAATTCACCCCTCCACTTT.

Of note for this clonotype: A far bigger clonotype differs at one base, so this is likely a read error. The chain couples TRBV3-1 to TRBJ2-7, with a possible D match to TRBD2 (6 bases). Germline V gives CDR1 LGHDT, CDR2 YNNKEL (reference sequence). This CDR3 spans 15 amino acids. Trimming pared 4 bases from V and 0 bases from J, leaving 13 bases between. CDR3 sequence (DNA): TGTGCCAGCAGCCGAGGCCGGGAGAGCTCCTACGAGCAGTACTTC. It encodes CASSRGRESSYEQYF.

The chain carries TRBV27 and TRBJ1-5; 10 bases line up with TRBD1. This CDR3 spans 14 amino acids. Germline-derived CDR1 and CDR2 are MNHEY and SMNVEV (reference sequence). The J segment lost 5 bases and the V segment lost 2 bases, leaving 0 bases of the junction unmatched. The CDR3 reads CASSLGTGDQPQHF. The CDR3 DNA is TGTGCCAGCAGTTTAGGGACAGGGGATCAGCCCCAGCATTTT.

Only one count was recorded for this clonotype. This clone may be a read error of a much larger clone one base away. The genes are TRBV7-3 and TRBJ2-1; 7 bases are shared with TRBD2. Germline V gene lookup returns CDR1 SGHTA and CDR2 FQGTGA. Losses at the gene ends were 5 bases for V and 3 bases for J; bases not matched to a gene: 10. The CDR3 runs to 16 residues. The CDR3 reads CASSPQGSGVYNEQFF. DNA of the CDR3: TGTGCCAGCAGCCCACAAGGAAGCGGGGTCTACAATGAGCAGTTCTTC.

In its sample, this clonotype was seen many times. V gene TRBV7-9 combines with J gene TRBJ1-1; D gene unclear. The germline V gene has CDR1 SEHNR and CDR2 FQNEAQ (reference sequence). The CDR3 totals 15 residues. Deletions cut 3 bases from V and 4 bases from J, with 15 bases between. The CDR3 here is CASSFSQAGSTEAFF. The CDR3, as DNA: TGTGCCAGCAGCTTTAGTCAGGCGGGGTCCACTGAAGCTTTCTTT.

Worth noting for this clonotype: The junction shows a germline mismatch at one end, possibly a read error. This chain uses TRBV12-3 or TRBV12-4 with TRBJ1-3; D is undetermined. The CDR3 contains 16 residues. CDR3 sequence reads: CASSLVVSSSGDTIYF. Here the CDR3 DNA reads TGTGCCAGCAGTTTAGTCGTGAGTAGCTCTGGAGACACCATATATTTT.

In its sample, this clonotype was seen a few times. This rearrangement joins TRBV6-2 or TRBV6-3 to TRBJ2-3, with no clear D. This CDR3 contains 15 residues. Trimming pared 0 bases from V and 1 base from J, leaving 8 bases between. Germline loops: CDR1 MNHEY, CDR2 SVGEGT. Here the CDR3 reads CASSYSMARTDTQYF. CDR3 sequence (DNA): TGTGCCAGCAGTTACTCGATGGCTCGCACAGATACGCAGTATTTT.

This clonotype has at least ten counts. This chain uses TRBV3-1 with TRBJ2-3; D is unclear. The ends were cut back, 0 bases at V and 0 bases at J, with 19 bases in the middle. Per the germline V gene, CDR1 is LGHDT and CDR2 is YNNKEL (reference sequence). The CDR3 covers 19 residues. CDR3 nucleotide sequence: TGTGCCAGCAGCCAAGATCGGTGGCGTACGGTAACTAGCACAGATACGCAGTATTTT. It is translated as CASSQDRWRTVTSTDTQYF.

A remark on this clonotype: A much larger clone lies a single base off, so this may be a read error. The V gene is TRBV19, the J gene TRBJ1-2, with D maybe TRBD1 (5 bases). The CDR3 consists of 16 residues. Germline lookup yields CDR1 LNHDA and CDR2 SQIVND (reference sequence). V dropped 9 bases and J dropped 6 bases, with 26 bases sitting between them. CDR3 DNA sequence: TGTGCCAGCCGTCGGTGGACATGGGGATACTTGGATGGCTACACCTTC. This codes for CASRRWTWGYLDGYTF.

The V and J genes are TRBV20-1 and TRBJ2-7; no definite D call. CDR1 and CDR2 from the germline V gene are DFQATT and SNEGSKA (reference sequence). This CDR3 comprises 11 residues. V lost 6 bases and J lost 2, with 8 bases in between. The CDR3 sequence is CSAYSAYEQYF. CDR3 sequence (DNA): TGCAGTGCGTACAGCGCCTACGAGCAGTACTTC.

The chain joins TRBV6-2 or TRBV6-3 to TRBJ1-2; 8 nucleotides line up with TRBD1. The trim removed 2 bases at V and 4 bases at J, leaving 6 bases unmatched. The CDR3 runs 15 residues. Germline CDR1 MNHEY, CDR2 SVGEGT. CDR3 region: CASSYARQGSYGYTF. The CDR3 DNA reads TGTGCCAGCAGTTACGCTCGACAGGGGTCCTATGGCTACACCTTC.

This clonotype was detected many times. This chain joins TRBV20-1 and TRBJ1-5; unclear D gene. Trimming took 0 bases from V and 4 from J, leaving 7 bases between them. The CDR3 covers 13 residues. Germline assignment: CDR1 DFQATT and CDR2 SNEGSKA (reference sequence). This CDR3 is CSARDFINQPQHF. The CDR3 region has the DNA TGCAGTGCTAGAGATTTCATAAATCAGCCCCAGCATTTT.

Concerning this clonotype itself: This may be a read error: a much more frequent sequence differs by one nucleotide. The chain employs TRBV15 and TRBJ1-3; 7 bases map to TRBD1. CDR3 size: 16 residues. The trim removed 0 bases at V and 8 bases at J, leaving 10 bases unmatched. Per germline, CDR1 LNHNV and CDR2 YYDKDF (reference sequence). The CDR3 DNA sequence: TGTGCCACCAGCAGAGAGACAGGGTTGAAAGGAGACACCATATATTTT. The encoded protein is CATSRETGLKGDTIYF.

The chain combines TRBV20-1 with TRBJ2-7, with 9 bases aligning to TRBD1. V lost 1 base, J lost 6 bases, and 4 bases stayed unmatched. The CDR3 extends over 13 amino acids. CDR1 and CDR2 (germline): DFQATT, SNEGSKA (reference sequence). DNA of the CDR3: TGCAGTGCTAGAGCGGGACAGGGACGCGAGCAGTACTTC. Encoded protein: CSARAGQGREQYF.